The clone carrying this T cell receptor beta chain was detected once. Its antigen is unknown. Primed by a sample-barcoded 5' primer and a J-beta primer mix, a second PCR proceeded for about 7 to 12 cycles. TCRdb re-derived calls from the 5' RACE reads in MiXCR, one entry per CDR3 protein. The sample contains 780,000 or so distinct CDR3 sequences, roughly 56% of which appear only once. The record originates from a study of blood T cells in healthy people across ages. Study-wide results and caveats: As age increased, TCR beta diversity per million T cells fell in a roughly linear fashion.

Trimming cost V 8 bases and J 2 bases, with 9 bases left between them. From germline, CDR1 is SGDLS and CDR2 YYNGEE. This CDR3 has 12 amino acids. Sequencing was carried out using blood. This sequence joins TRBV9 and TRBJ2-3; the D is unclear. The TCR sequence derives from a man in his forties in good health. The CDR3 protein is CASDSATDTQYF. The CDR3, as DNA: TGTGCCAGTGATTCGGCCACAGATACGCAGTATTTT.